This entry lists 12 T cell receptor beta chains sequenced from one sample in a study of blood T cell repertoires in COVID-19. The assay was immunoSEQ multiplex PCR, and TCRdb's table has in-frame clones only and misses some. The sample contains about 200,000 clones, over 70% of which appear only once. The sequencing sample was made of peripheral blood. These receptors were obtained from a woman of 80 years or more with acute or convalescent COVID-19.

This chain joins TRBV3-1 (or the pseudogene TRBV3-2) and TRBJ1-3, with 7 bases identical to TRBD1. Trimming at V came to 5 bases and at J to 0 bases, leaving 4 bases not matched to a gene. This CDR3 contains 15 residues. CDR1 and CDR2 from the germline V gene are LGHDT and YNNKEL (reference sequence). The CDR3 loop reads CASSTTGSSGNTIYF. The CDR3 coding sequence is TGTGCCAGCAGCACGACAGGGAGCTCTGGAAACACCATATATTTT.

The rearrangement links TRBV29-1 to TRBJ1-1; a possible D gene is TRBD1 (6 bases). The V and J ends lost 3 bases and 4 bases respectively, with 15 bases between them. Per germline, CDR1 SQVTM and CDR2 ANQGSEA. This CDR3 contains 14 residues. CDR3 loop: CSVDRTGMGTEAFF. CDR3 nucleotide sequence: TGCAGCGTTGACCGTACAGGGATGGGCACTGAAGCTTTCTTT.

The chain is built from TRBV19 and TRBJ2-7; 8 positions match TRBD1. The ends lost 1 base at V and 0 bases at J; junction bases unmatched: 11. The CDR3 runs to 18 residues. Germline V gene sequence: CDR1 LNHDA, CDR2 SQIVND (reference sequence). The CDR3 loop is CASSIGSSTGASSYEQYF. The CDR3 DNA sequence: TGTGCCAGTAGTATAGGGTCCTCGACAGGGGCCAGCTCCTACGAGCAGTACTTC.

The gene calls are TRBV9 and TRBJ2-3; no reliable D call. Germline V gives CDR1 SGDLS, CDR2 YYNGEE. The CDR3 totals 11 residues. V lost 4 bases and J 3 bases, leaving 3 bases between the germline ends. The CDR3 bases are TGTGCCAGCAGCCCTACAGATACGCAGTATTTT. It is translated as CASSPTDTQYF.

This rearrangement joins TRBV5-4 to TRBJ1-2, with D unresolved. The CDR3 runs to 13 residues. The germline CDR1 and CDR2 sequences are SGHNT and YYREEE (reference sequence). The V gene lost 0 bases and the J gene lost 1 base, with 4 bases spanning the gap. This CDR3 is CASSLDFNYGYTF. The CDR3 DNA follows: TGTGCCAGCAGCTTGGACTTTAACTATGGCTACACCTTC.

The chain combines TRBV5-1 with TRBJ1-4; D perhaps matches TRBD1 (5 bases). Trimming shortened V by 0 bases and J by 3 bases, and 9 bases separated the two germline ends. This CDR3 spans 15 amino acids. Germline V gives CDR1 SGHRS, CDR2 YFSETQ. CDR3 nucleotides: TGCGCCAGCAGCTTGGTTGGGGCGTCTAATGAAAAACTGTTTTTT. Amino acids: CASSLVGASNEKLFF.

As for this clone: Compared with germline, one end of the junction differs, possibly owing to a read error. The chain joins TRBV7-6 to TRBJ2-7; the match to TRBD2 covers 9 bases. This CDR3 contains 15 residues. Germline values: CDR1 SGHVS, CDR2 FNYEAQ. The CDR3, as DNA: TGTGCCAGCAGCGCATCCGGGACTAGCTCCCACGAGCAGTACTTC. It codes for CASSASGTSSHEQYF.

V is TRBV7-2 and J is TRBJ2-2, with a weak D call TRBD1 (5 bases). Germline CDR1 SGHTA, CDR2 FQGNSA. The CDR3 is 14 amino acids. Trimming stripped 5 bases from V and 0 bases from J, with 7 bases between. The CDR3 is CASSLTANTGELFF. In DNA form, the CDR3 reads TGTGCCAGCAGCCTGACAGCGAACACCGGGGAGCTGTTTTTT.

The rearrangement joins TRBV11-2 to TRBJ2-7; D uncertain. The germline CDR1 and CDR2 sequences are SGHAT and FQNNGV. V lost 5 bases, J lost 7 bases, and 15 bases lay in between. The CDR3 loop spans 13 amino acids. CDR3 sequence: CASSIIRSGEQYF. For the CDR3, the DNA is TGTGCCAGCAGCATTATACGCTCCGGGGAGCAGTACTTC. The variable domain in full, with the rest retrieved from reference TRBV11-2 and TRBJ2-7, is EAGVAQSPRYKIIEKRQSVAFWCNPISGHATLYWYQQILGQGPKLLIQFQNNGVVDDSQLPKDRFSAERLKGVDSTLKIQPAKLEDSAVYLCASSIIRSGEQYFGPGTRLTVT.

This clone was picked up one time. This CDR3 reads CASSRQGLYEQYF. CDR3 sequence (DNA): TGTGCCAGCAGCCGACAGGGTCTGTACGAGCAGTACTTC. The gene calls are TRBV28 and TRBJ2-7, with 7 bases that match TRBD1. The trim removed 6 bases at V and 4 bases at J, leaving 6 bases unmatched. Germline V CDR1 and CDR2: MDHEN, SYDVKM. The CDR3 sequence is 13 residues long.

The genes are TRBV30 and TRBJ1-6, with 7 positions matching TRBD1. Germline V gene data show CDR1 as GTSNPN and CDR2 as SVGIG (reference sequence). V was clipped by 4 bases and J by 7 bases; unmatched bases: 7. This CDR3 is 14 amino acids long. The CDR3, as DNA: TGTGCCTGGAATCTCGGGACAGTCAATTCACCCCTCCACTTT. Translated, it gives CAWNLGTVNSPLHF.

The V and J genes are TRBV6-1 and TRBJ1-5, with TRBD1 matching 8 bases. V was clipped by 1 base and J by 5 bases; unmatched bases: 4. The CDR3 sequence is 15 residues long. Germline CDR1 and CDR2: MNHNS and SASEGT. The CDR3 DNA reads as TGTGCCAGCAGTGAAGGAGACAGGGGTTATCAGCCCCAGCATTTT. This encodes CASSEGDRGYQPQHF.